Given below is one T cell receptor (beta chain) in context. Its antigen is still unknown. The input lacks base qualities; no much larger clone sits a single base away. The sample belongs to a study of shared clonotypes between healthy human individuals (dated by TCRdb to the early 2020s). In terms of the full investigation: A couple of women and a few men aged 18 to 49 years were included in the cohort. For each donor, CD4 naive and CD4 memory were each run on three plates, CD8 naive on two plates, and CD8 memory on one plate. Blood TCR repertoires of five healthy adults were deeply sequenced to estimate repertoire size and the extent of clonotype sharing between individuals. To increase sequencing depth and limit assay-specific biases, TCR repertoire library preparation and sequencing were carried out by different laboratories using diverse techniques. Between about 0.9 and 8.9 billion PBMCs per donor were obtained by leukapheresis.

Findings and caveats that apply to the study as a whole: About 4.5% of naive CD4, 3.5% of naive CD8, 2.3% of memory CD4, and more than 0.35% of memory CD8 clonotypes were shared across several donors. The genetic and exposure-history diversity represented was limited by the small number of donors. Clonotypes shared by all four sorted-subset donors showed higher generation probabilities than non-shared clonotypes. Pairwise subsampling led to the expectation that sequencing depth would affect the degree of clonotype sharing among donors. Sampling was restricted to blood, and TCR repertoires in tissue are likely to differ from TCR repertoires in blood. Naive subsets generally had larger estimated clonotype richness than memory subsets. Even with the large sequencing depth, rarefaction of the sorted-subset datasets indicated that sequencing was incomplete.

V loses 5 bases of germline sequence and J loses 0 bases, and the interval between the two ends is 8 bases. The CDR3 covers 13 residues, taking in both the cysteine and the phenylalanine. CDR3 DNA is the only sequence kept; it has 39 bases, read in frame from the first base. CDR1 SGHNT and CDR2 YENEEA were looked up in the germline V gene. Using the deep immunoSEQ assay, multiplex PCR amplified TCR CDR3 regions from genomic DNA. Extracted genomic DNA from each cell subset was distributed evenly across all wells of several immunoSEQ 96-well plates, and each plate was treated as a replicate. Each replicate PCR for sorted subsets received around 200 ng genomic DNA, equal to roughly 30,000 T cell genomes. Purified libraries were measured with a Qubit 3.0 fluorometer, size-checked on a Bioanalyzer 2100, and measured again with the KAPA Library Quantification kit. Every immunoSEQ 96-well plate was sequenced on a dedicated single-read 150-cycle Illumina NextSeq 550 flow cell. In the original analysis: The immunoSEQ output contained only junctional sequences without quality scores, so filtering could not match that applied to full-length reads. Sequences were annotated with PyIR, a Python wrapper for IgBLAST v1.9, and V/J genes and CDR3 were assigned using IMGT germline references. Reads were removed for weak V/J assignments (E-value above 1e-6), missing CDR3, stop codons, out-of-frame junctions, or ambiguous translated residues. V3J clonotypes were defined as sequences sharing the same inferred V gene, J gene, and CDR3 amino acid sequence. Percentage overlap between repertoires was computed as shared unique clonotypes divided by the size of the smaller repertoire. RTK rarefaction, the Chao1 estimator, and Recon v2.1 estimates of unobserved clonotypes were used to assess repertoire richness. OLGA was used to compute generation probabilities for all TCRbeta clonotypes that the gDNA method yielded from a handful of donors. The table comes from immuneACCESS by way of TCRdb, which keeps in-frame sequences with V and J called. Part of the clones is missing from these tables; in studies checked, under half for an unresolved V gene and the rest for unknown reasons. The V and J calls and clone size come from that table; D and trimming were worked out from the DNA. The sample contains roughly 550,000 clones, about 95% of them found a single time. The top ten constitute 0.1% to 0.11% of the sample.

For the CD8 naive samples, CD45RO-negative cells were positively selected for CCR7, yielding a CD45RA+CCR7+ population from which TemRA cells were excluded. Donors were healthy HIV-negative adults with no recently reported acute infections or vaccinations. Only Caucasian adults living in Nashville, Tennessee, USA were represented among the donors. Blood was collected by leukapheresis, and PBMCs were isolated by Ficoll-Histopaque density gradient centrifugation and then cryopreserved in liquid nitrogen vapor phase. Analytical flow cytometry was used to check the purity and quantity of every magnetically sorted T cell population. From each sorted fraction, genomic DNA was isolated and quantified by UV absorbance on a Nanodrop 2000c.

The material sequenced was naive CD8+ T cells sorted from blood. The cell subset or site label, as the study defines it: CD45RA+CCR7+. This receptor was identified in a woman in her twenties or thirties in good health. Here the chain combines TRBV11-3 and TRBJ2-7; the D segment could be TRBD2, given 5 matching bases. The nucleotide sequence is TGTGCCAGCAGCCTCGGGGACTCCTACGAGCAGTACTTC. It codes for CASSLGDSYEQYF.